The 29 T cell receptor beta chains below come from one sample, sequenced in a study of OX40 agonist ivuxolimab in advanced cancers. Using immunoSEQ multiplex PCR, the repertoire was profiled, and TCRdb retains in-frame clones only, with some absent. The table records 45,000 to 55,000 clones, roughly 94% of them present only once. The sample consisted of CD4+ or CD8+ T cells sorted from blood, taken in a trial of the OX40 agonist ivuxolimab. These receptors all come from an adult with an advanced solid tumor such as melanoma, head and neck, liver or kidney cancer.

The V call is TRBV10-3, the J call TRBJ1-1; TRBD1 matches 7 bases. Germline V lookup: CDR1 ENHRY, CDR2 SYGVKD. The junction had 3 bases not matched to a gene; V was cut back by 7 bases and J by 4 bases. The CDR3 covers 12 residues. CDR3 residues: CAINQGGTEAFF. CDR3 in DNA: TGTGCCATCAACCAGGGGGGCACTGAAGCTTTCTTT.

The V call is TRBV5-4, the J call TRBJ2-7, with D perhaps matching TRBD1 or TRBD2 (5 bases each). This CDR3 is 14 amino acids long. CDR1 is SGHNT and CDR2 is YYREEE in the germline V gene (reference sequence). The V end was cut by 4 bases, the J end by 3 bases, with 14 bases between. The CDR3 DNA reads TGTGCCAGCAGCCCACCGGGACGAGACTACGAGCAGTACTTC. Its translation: CASSPPGRDYEQYF. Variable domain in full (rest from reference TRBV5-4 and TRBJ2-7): ETGVTQSPTHLIKTRGQQVTLRCSSQSGHNTVSWYQQALGQGPQFIFQYYREEENGRGNFPPRFSGLQFPNYSSELNVNALELDDSALYLCASSPPGRDYEQYFGPGTRLTVT.

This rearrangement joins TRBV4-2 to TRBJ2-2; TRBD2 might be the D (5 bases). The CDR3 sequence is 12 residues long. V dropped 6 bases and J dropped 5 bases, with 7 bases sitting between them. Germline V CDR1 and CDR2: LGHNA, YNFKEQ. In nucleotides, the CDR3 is TGTGCCAGCAGACGAGGGACCGGGGAGCTGTTTTTT. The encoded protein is CASRRGTGELFF.

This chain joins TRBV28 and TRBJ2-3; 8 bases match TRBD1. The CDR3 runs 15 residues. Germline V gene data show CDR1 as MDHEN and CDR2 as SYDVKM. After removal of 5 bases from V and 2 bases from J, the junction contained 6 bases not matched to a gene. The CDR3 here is CASSPGTGPTDTQYF. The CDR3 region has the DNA TGTGCCAGCAGTCCCGGGACAGGACCCACAGATACGCAGTATTTT.

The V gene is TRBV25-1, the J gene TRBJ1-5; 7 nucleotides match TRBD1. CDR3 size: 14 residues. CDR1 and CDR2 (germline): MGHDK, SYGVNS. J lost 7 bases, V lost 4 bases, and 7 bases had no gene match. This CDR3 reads CASSATGARQPQHF. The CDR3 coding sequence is TGTGCCAGCAGTGCAACAGGGGCTCGACAGCCCCAGCATTTT. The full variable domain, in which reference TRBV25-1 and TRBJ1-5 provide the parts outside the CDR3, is EADIYQTPRYLVIGTGKKITLECSQTMGHDKMYWYQQDPGMELHLIHYSYGVNSTEKGDLSSESTVSRIRTEHFPLTLESARPSHTSQYLCASSATGARQPQHFGDGTRLSIL.

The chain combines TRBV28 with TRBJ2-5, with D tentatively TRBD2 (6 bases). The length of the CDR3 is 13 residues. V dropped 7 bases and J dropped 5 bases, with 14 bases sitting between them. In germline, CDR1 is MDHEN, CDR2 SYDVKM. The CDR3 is CASTERGRETQYF. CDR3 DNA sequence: TGTGCCAGCACCGAAAGAGGGAGGGAGACCCAGTACTTC.

CDR3 in DNA: TGCGCCAGCAGCCAAGAGCTGGACAATTCCTATGGCTACACCTTC. Translating it yields CASSQELDNSYGYTF. The chain is built from TRBV4-3 and TRBJ1-2; D is perhaps TRBD1 (5 bases). Deletions cut 0 bases from V and 4 bases from J, with 12 bases between. The CDR3 contains 15 residues. The germline V gene encodes CDR1 LGHNA and CDR2 YSLEER.

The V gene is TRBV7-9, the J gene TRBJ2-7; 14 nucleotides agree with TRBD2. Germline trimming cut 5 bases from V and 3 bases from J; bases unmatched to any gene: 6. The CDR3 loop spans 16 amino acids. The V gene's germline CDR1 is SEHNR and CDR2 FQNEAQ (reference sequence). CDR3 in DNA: TGTGCCAGCAGCGCTGGGACTAGCGGGAGTTTCTACGAGCAGTACTTC. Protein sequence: CASSAGTSGSFYEQYF. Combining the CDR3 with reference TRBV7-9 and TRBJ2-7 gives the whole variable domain DTGVSQNPRHKITKRGQNVTFRCDPISEHNRLYWYRQTLGQGPEFLTYFQNEAQLEKSRLLSDRFSAERPKGSFSTLEIQRTEQGDSAMYLCASSAGTSGSFYEQYFGPGTRLTVT.

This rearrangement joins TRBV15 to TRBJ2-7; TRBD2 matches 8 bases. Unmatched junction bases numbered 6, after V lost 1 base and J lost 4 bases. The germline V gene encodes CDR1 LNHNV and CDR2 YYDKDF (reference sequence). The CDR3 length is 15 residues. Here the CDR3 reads CATSRAISGSYEQYF. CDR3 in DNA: TGTGCCACCAGCAGAGCTATAAGCGGGAGTTACGAGCAGTACTTC.

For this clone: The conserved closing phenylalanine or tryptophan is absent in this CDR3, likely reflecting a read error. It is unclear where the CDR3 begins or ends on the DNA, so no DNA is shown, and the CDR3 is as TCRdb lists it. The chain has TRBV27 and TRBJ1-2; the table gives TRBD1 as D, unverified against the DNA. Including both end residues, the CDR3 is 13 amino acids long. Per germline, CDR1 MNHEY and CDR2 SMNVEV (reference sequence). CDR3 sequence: CASSCRGLGSYSG.

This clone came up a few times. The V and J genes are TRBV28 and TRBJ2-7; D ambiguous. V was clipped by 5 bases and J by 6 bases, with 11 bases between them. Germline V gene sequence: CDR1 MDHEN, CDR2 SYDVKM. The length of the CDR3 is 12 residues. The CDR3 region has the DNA TGTGCCAGCAGTCCGGACGGATCCGAGCAGTACTTC. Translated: CASSPDGSEQYF.

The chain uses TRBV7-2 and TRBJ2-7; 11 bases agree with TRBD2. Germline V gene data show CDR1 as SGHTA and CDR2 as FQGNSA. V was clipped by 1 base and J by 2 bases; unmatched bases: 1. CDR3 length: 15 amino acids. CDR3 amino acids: CASSLGLAGTYEQYF. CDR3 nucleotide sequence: TGTGCCAGCAGCTTAGGACTAGCGGGAACCTACGAGCAGTACTTC.

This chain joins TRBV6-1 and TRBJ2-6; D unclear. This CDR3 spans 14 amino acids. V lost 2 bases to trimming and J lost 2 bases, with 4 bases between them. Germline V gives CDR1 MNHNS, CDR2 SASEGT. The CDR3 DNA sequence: TGTGCCAGCAGTGAACAGGCTGGGGCCAACGTCCTGACTTTC. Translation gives CASSEQAGANVLTF.

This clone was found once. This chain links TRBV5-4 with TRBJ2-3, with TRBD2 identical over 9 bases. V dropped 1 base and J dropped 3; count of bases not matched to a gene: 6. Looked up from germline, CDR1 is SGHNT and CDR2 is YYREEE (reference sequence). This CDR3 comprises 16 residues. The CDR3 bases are TGTGCCAGCAGCTTGATGGGACTAGCTGGGACAGATACGCAGTATTTT. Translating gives CASSLMGLAGTDTQYF.

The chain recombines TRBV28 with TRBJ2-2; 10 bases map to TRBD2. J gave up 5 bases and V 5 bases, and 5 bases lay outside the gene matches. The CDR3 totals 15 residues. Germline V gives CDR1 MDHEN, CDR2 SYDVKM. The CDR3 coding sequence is TGTGCCAGCAGTGGACTAGCGGCGGGGACCGGGGAGCTGTTTTTT. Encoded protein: CASSGLAAGTGELFF.

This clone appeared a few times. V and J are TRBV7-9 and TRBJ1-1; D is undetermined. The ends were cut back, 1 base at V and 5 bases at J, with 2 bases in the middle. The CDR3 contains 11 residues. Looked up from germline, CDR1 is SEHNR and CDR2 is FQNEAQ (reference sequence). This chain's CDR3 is CASSLVTEAFF. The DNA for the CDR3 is TGTGCCAGCAGCTTAGTAACTGAAGCTTTCTTT.

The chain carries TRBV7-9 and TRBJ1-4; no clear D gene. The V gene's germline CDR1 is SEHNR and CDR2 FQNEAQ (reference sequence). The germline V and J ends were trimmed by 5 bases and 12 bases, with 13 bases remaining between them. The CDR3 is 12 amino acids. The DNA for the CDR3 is TGTGCCAGCAGCCCCAACAGTCGGGAACTGTTTTTT. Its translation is CASSPNSRELFF.

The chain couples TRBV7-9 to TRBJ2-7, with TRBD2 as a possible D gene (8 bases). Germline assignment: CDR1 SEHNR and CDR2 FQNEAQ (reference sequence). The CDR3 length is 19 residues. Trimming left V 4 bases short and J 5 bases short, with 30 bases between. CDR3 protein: CASSSQAGGSGTAGDEQYF. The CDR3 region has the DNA TGTGCCAGCAGCTCGCAGGCTGGGGGTAGCGGGACAGCGGGGGACGAGCAGTACTTC.

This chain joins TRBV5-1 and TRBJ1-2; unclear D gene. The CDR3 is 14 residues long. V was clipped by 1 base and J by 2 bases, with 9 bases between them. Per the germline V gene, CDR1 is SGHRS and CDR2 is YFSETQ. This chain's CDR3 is CASSLHGENYGYTF. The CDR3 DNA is TGCGCCAGCAGCTTGCACGGAGAGAACTATGGCTACACCTTC. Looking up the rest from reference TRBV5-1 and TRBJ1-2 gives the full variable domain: KAGVTQTPRYLIKTRGQQVTLSCSPISGHRSVSWYQQTPGQGLQFLFEYFSETQRNKGNFPGRFSGRQFSNSRSEMNVSTLELGDSALYLCASSLHGENYGYTFGSGTRLTVV.

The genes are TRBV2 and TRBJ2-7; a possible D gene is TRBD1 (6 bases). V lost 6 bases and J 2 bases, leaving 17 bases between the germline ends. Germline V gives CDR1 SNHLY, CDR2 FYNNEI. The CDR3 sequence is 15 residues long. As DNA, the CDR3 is TGTGCCAGCAGGTCGGGGAAAGGGGGAACCTACGAGCAGTACTTC. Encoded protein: CASRSGKGGTYEQYF.

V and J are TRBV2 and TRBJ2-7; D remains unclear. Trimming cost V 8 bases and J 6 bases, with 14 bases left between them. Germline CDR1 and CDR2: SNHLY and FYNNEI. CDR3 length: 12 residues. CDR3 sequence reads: CASSLSSAEQYF. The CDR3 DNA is TGTGCCAGCTCCCTTTCGTCCGCCGAGCAGTACTTC.

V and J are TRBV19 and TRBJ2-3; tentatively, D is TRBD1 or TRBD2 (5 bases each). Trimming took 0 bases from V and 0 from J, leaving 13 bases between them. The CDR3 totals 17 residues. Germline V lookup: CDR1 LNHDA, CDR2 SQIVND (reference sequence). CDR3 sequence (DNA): TGTGCCAGTAGTATAGATCTATACGGGGACAGCACAGATACGCAGTATTTT. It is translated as CASSIDLYGDSTDTQYF.

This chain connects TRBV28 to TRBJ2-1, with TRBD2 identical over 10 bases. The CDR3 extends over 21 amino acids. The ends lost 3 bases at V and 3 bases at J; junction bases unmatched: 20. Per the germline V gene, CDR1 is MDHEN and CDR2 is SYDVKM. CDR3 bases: TGTGCCAGCAGTTTCCCTCGAACTAGCGGGACATCTTACTACTACTACAATGAGCAGTTCTTC. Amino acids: CASSFPRTSGTSYYYYNEQFF.

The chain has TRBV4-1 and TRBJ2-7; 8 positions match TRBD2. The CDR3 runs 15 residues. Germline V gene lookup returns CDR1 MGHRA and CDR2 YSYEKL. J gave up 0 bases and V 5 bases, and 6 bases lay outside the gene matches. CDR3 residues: CASSLRGGSSYEQYF. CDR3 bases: TGCGCCAGCAGCTTACGGGGGGGGAGCTCCTACGAGCAGTACTTC.

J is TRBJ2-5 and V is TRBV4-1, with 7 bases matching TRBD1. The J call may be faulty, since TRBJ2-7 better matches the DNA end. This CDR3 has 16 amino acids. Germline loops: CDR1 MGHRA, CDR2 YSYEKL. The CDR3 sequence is CASSRSDREGSYEQYF. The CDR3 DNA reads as TGCGCCAGCAGCCGTTCCGACAGGGAAGGGTCCTACGAGCAGTACTTC.

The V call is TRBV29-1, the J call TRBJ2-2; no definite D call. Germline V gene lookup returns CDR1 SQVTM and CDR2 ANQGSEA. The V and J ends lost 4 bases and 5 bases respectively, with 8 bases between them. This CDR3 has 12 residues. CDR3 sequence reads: CSVVFGTGELFF. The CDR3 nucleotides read TGCAGCGTTGTTTTCGGGACCGGGGAGCTGTTTTTT.

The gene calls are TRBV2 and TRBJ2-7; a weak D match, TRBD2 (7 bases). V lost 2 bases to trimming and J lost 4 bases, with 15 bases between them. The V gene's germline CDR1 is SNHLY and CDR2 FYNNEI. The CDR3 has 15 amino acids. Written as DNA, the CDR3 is TGTGCCAGCAGTGAAATGGGCAGGGGAGGGTACGAGCAGTACTTC. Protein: CASSEMGRGGYEQYF.

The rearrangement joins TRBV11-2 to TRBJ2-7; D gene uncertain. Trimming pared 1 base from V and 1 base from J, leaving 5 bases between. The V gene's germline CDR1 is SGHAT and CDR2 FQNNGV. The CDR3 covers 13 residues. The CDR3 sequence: CASSLGPSYEQYF. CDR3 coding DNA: TGTGCCAGCAGCTTAGGACCGTCCTACGAGCAGTACTTC.

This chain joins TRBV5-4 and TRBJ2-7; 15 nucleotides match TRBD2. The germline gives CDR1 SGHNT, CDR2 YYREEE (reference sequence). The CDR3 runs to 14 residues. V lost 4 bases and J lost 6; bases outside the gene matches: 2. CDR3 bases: TGTGCCAGCAGCGGGGGACTAGCGGGAGGCGAGCAGTACTTC. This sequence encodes CASSGGLAGGEQYF.